This T cell receptor (beta chain) was recovered during a study of blood T cell repertoires in COVID-19. Original methodology: Estimation of nucleated cell counts relied on the amplification of reference gene primers. Clones were read by immunoSEQ multiplex PCR, and TCRdb kept only the in-frame ones, dropping some. The DNA was the basis for D and trimming; V, J and clone size are from that table. The sample shows under 250,000 clones, around 84% of them seen only once. The V gene lost 0 bases and the J gene lost 5 bases, with 13 bases spanning the gap. Germline values: CDR1 LGHDT, CDR2 YNNKEL (reference sequence). The CDR3 has 15 amino acids.

The receptor was isolated from a man younger than 45 with acute COVID-19. This sequence joins TRBV3-1 (or the pseudogene TRBV3-2) and TRBJ1-1; D unresolved. The source material was PBMCs or T cells enriched from blood (not recorded which). This CDR3 is CASSQDHAPGTEAFF. The CDR3, as DNA: TGTGCCAGCAGCCAAGATCACGCCCCGGGAACTGAAGCTTTCTTT.